This T cell receptor beta chain was retrieved from a study of T cells in Graves' hyperthyroidism and ophthalmopathy (dated by TCRdb to between 2018 and 2021). Looking at the study overall: Peripheral blood was collected at initial diagnosis, before any treatment. To identify distinguishing TCR V-J signatures, a discovery cohort of 90 to 100 patients was used, comprising under 45 with Graves' ophthalmopathy and about 59 with stable Graves' hyperthyroidism. An independent validation cohort of around 19 hyperthyroidism patients and about 16 patients who later progressed to ophthalmopathy tested prospective prediction of ophthalmopathy. For training and testing, the roughly 93 patients in the discovery cohort were randomly divided in a 7:3 ratio. In several Graves' hyperthyroidism patients, the study also compared T-cell repertoires from thyroid tissue with T-cell repertoires from blood. Once sampling was done, hyperthyroidism patients were given methimazole at a starting dose of 30 mg daily, whereas ophthalmopathy patients were given high-dose intravenous methylprednisolone. According to the paper, TCR Vbeta CDR3 sequencing was carried out on 135 peripheral blood samples, which came from around 43 ophthalmopathy, under 85 hyperthyroidism and roughly 17 progressor patients. Study-wide conclusions, independent of this receptor: In cross-validation, a model built on a 13 V-J signature told ophthalmopathy apart from stable hyperthyroidism with over 85% sensitivity and about 81% specificity, and in testing the same model reached 80%/75%. No statistical method was used to set the sample size in advance, and investigators knew the group allocation. Blood samples also contained most of the expanded thyroid clonotypes (frequency above 0.001), which suggests that blood repertoires may reflect thyroid immune responses. In validation, the model predicted progression to ophthalmopathy a median of 6.5 months before onset, with roughly 68% sensitivity and roughly 73% specificity.

Amplification of TCR beta CDR3 regions was carried out from RNA transcripts. The first round of RT-PCR for the TCR CDR3 was performed with the HTBI primer set and the Qiagen OneStep RT-PCR kit. Libraries were constructed in a second round of multiplex PCR, after which size selection and purification were performed. Sequencing of the libraries was done on an Illumina HiSeq2000 using paired-end 100 bp reads. The published analysis was carried out like this. Raw data were processed with SOAPnuke, discarding reads with adapters, uncalled bases, mean Phred below 15, or no exact constant-primer or identifier match. High-quality paired reads were merged with COPE v1.2.5, and unique nucleotide sequences were defined as clonotypes. MiTCR v1.1 was used to align the clonotypes against IMGT TRBV, TRBD and TRBJ reference segments. The analysis was restricted to V-J combinations with a frequency above 0.0001, which together covered 99% to 99.2% of the repertoires. A TCS score was defined as the ratio between F50 (clonal expansion) and ExV (chaos), using BLOSUM62-based TCRdist between CDR3 peptides within each V-J. Welch's t-statistics and random forest reduced roughly 500 V-J features to about 13, which were used in a naive Bayes classifier (R e1071). TCRdb took the public reads, trimmed them with fastp at Q25, ran MiXCR for clone calling and kept in-frame beta chains. Rows merge per CDR3 protein into single entries with the most common DNA and genes. Clone size and V and J calls follow TCRdb, not the original study. The sample contains about 360,000 distinct CDR3 sequences, less than 15% of them found a single time. Of the sample, 9% to 9.5% falls within the top ten clones.

This clonotype was seen at least ten times. No cognate antigen has been identified for it. Qualities for individual bases were not recorded, and no much larger clone is one base off. Taken from cysteine to phenylalanine, the CDR3 has 13 residues. Of all the DNA, just the CDR3 is kept, 39 bases in frame from base 1. From the germline V gene (reference sequence), CDR1 is SEHNR and CDR2 is FQNEAQ. Trimming costs V 6 bases and J 7 bases, and their ends lie 16 bases apart. A patient counted as having stable Graves' hyperthyroidism if no progression to ophthalmopathy occurred over 18 months of follow-up. The hyperthyroidism patients were between 18 and 65 years old and newly diagnosed, with a disease duration of less than 2 months. The study excluded patients with uncontrolled infections, other autoimmune diseases, pregnancy or lactation. Diagnoses were established on the basis of clinical symptoms, serum thyroxine and TRAb, thyroid ultrasound, and orbital computed tomography. PBMCs were isolated from about 9.1 ml of fresh peripheral blood by Ficoll-Paque density gradient centrifugation. Total RNA was extracted using Trizol reagent, and RNA quality was assessed on an Agilent 2100 Bioanalyzer.

The sample consisted of blood. The chain joins TRBV7-9 to TRBJ2-7; the D segment may tentatively be TRBD1 or TRBD2, each giving 5 matched bases. The TCR sequence derives from a woman between 18 and 29 years old with Graves' hyperthyroidism. The encoded CDR3 is CASSWDRSGEQYF. The sequenced DNA is TGTGCCAGCAGTTGGGACCGGTCAGGAGAGCAGTACTTC.